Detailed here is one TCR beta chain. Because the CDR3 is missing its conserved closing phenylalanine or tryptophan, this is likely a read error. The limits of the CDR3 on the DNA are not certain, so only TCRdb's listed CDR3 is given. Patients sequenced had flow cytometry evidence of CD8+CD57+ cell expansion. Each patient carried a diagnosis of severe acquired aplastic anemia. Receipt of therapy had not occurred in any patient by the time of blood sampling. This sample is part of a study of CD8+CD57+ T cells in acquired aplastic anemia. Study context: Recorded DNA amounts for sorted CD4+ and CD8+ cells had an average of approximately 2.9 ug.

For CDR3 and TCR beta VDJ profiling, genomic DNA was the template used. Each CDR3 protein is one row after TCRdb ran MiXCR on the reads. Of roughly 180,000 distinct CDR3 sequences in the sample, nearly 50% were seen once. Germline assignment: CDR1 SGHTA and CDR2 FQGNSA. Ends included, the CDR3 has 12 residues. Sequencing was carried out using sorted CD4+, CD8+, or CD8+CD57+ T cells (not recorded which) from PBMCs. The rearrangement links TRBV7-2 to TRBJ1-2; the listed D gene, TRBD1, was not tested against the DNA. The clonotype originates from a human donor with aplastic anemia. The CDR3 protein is CASSFPGRFSTL.